The next 29 T cell receptor beta chains were all read from a single sample in a study of T cells after posttransplantation cyclophosphamide. Some clones are missing from TCRdb's copy, which holds only in-frame ones; the method was immunoSEQ multiplex PCR. The table lists tens of thousands of clones, over 75% of them singletons. Treatment was busulfan-fludarabine conditioning, a marrow graft, and cyclophosphamide on days +3 and +4. The specimen was CD4+ T cells sorted from blood, collected approximately 1,900 days after a stem cell transplant with posttransplant cyclophosphamide. These receptors were obtained from a female patient in her thirties or forties who received an allogeneic stem cell transplant from a related donor, was CMV-positive, and had no GVHD. Some T cells may trace back to the graft donor.

The J gene is TRBJ2-3, the V gene TRBV19; possibly TRBD2 for D (5 bases). This CDR3 is built from 14 residues. V lost 3 bases, J lost 4 bases, and 11 bases lay in between. Germline V gives CDR1 LNHDA, CDR2 SQIVND (reference sequence). In DNA form, the CDR3 reads TGTGCCAGTAGTATTCCGGGAAGGGCAGATACGCAGTATTTT. Translation: CASSIPGRADTQYF.

The chain combines TRBV7-2 with TRBJ1-6; 7 nucleotides match TRBD1. The V gene end was trimmed by 5 bases and the J gene end by 8 bases; junction bases not matched to a gene: 12. This CDR3 region has 16 residues. The germline gives CDR1 SGHTA, CDR2 FQGNSA. The chain's CDR3 is CASSQEPKGADSPLHF. CDR3 in DNA: TGTGCCAGCAGCCAAGAACCGAAGGGGGCGGATTCACCCCTCCACTTT.

V usage is TRBV19 and J usage is TRBJ2-2; TRBD1 matches at 9 bases. The CDR3 consists of 16 residues. Trimming removed 2 bases from V and 3 bases from J; junction bases left unmatched: 4. Germline assignment: CDR1 LNHDA and CDR2 SQIVND (reference sequence). The CDR3 DNA follows: TGTGCCAGTAGTATATTTGGACAGGGGTACACCGGGGAGCTGTTTTTT. It codes for CASSIFGQGYTGELFF.

This clone was seen more than once but under ten times. V usage is TRBV19 and J usage is TRBJ1-2, with a tentative D call TRBD1 (6 bases). CDR3 size: 13 residues. CDR1 LNHDA and CDR2 SQIVND come from the germline V gene (reference sequence). V dropped 7 bases and J dropped 8 bases, with 17 bases sitting between them. The CDR3 DNA sequence: TGTGCCAGTAAAGCACAGGGTTGGCGGGGCTACACCTTC. This translates into CASKAQGWRGYTF.

CDR3 coding DNA: TGTGCCAGCAGCCGCACCATCGACAGGGTATCGGTCAATGAGCAGTTCTTC. Translating it yields CASSRTIDRVSVNEQFF. The rearrangement uses TRBV5-6 and TRBJ2-1; 7 bases are shared with TRBD1. CDR1 is SGHDT and CDR2 is YYEEEE in the germline V gene. V was pared by 4 bases and J by 6 bases, with 16 bases of the junction left unmatched. The CDR3 runs to 17 residues.

The V and J genes are TRBV7-3 and TRBJ2-2, with D unclear. CDR3 length: 11 residues. In germline, CDR1 is SGHTA, CDR2 FQGTGA. Trimming cost V 3 bases and J 7 bases, with 3 bases left between them. DNA of the CDR3: TGTGCCAGCAGCTTCGGCGGGGAGCTGTTTTTT. It translates to CASSFGGELFF.

The chain combines TRBV2 with TRBJ2-5; TRBD1 agrees at 8 bases. The V and J ends lost 7 bases and 4 bases, in that order; junction bases with no gene match: 8. Germline assignment: CDR1 SNHLY and CDR2 FYNNEI. This CDR3 comprises 14 residues. Here the CDR3 reads CASIQDRVGETQYF. The CDR3 nucleotides are TGTGCCAGCATCCAGGACAGGGTGGGAGAGACCCAGTACTTC.

This sequence joins TRBV7-8 and TRBJ1-3, with D unclear. V dropped 5 bases and J dropped 1 base, with 15 bases sitting between them. The CDR3 is made up of 16 amino acids. Germline CDR1 and CDR2: SGHVS and FQNEAQ. Here the CDR3 reads CASSTATSSSGNTIYF. CDR3 coding DNA: TGTGCCAGCAGCACCGCCACGAGCTCTTCTGGAAACACCATATATTTT.

The chain has TRBV18 and TRBJ1-1, with 7 bases that match TRBD1. CDR3 length equals 14 residues. From germline, CDR1 is KGHSH and CDR2 LQKENI. V shed 2 bases and J 4 bases; nucleotides not matched to a gene: 4. The chain's CDR3 is CASSPRGLATEAFF. DNA for the CDR3: TGTGCCAGCTCACCAAGGGGGCTCGCCACTGAAGCTTTCTTT.

The J gene is TRBJ2-7, the V gene TRBV7-3; 10 positions match TRBD1. Germline trimming cut 3 bases from V and 1 base from J; bases unmatched to any gene: 6. This CDR3 has 16 amino acids. Germline V gives CDR1 SGHTA, CDR2 FQGTGA. The CDR3: CASSFYRDRGSYEQYF. CDR3 DNA: TGTGCCAGCAGCTTCTACCGGGACAGGGGATCCTACGAGCAGTACTTC.

The rearrangement uses TRBV11-3 and TRBJ1-1; 7 bases line up with TRBD1. V lost 6 bases, J lost 10 bases, and 5 bases stayed unmatched. The germline gives CDR1 SGHNT, CDR2 YENEEA. CDR3 length: 11 residues. The CDR3 sequence is CASRLGQRAFF. For the CDR3, the DNA is TGTGCCAGCAGGCTGGGACAGAGAGCTTTCTTT.

The chain employs TRBV6-1 and TRBJ1-2; possible D gene TRBD1, 5 bases. The V gene lost 2 bases and the J gene lost 11 bases, with 15 bases spanning the gap. Germline assignment: CDR1 MNHNS and CDR2 SASEGT. The CDR3 runs to 13 residues. The CDR3: CASSELDRVAYTF. The CDR3 coding sequence is TGTGCCAGCAGTGAACTAGACAGAGTGGCATACACCTTC.

J is TRBJ2-5 and V is TRBV5-1; D may be TRBD1 (6 bases). Germline loops: CDR1 SGHRS, CDR2 YFSETQ. V was pared by 1 base and J by 2 bases, with 12 bases between. The CDR3 runs 15 residues. The CDR3 DNA sequence: TGCGCCAGCAGCTTGACAGGGCCGGCTCAAGAGACCCAGTACTTC. This sequence encodes CASSLTGPAQETQYF. Together with reference TRBV5-1 and TRBJ2-5, the CDR3 gives the full variable domain: KAGVTQTPRYLIKTRGQQVTLSCSPISGHRSVSWYQQTPGQGLQFLFEYFSETQRNKGNFPGRFSGRQFSNSRSEMNVSTLELGDSALYLCASSLTGPAQETQYFGPGTRLLVL.

This chain joins TRBV18 and TRBJ2-2, with a weak D call TRBD2 (5 bases). Germline loops: CDR1 KGHSH, CDR2 LQKENI. The CDR3 contains 16 residues. V lost 1 base, J lost 2 bases, and 11 bases lay in between. The CDR3 region has the DNA TGTGCCAGCTCACCACTAGAGAGCGGTAACACCGGGGAGCTGTTTTTT. Encoded protein: CASSPLESGNTGELFF.

The chain couples TRBV5-1 to TRBJ2-7, with TRBD2 as a possible D gene (6 bases). This CDR3 has 14 residues. V lost 4 bases and J 1 base, leaving 12 bases between the germline ends. CDR1 is SGHRS and CDR2 is YFSETQ in the germline V gene. In DNA form, the CDR3 reads TGCGCCAGCAGCCCCGGAGGGTTTTCCTACGAGCAGTACTTC. Translating it yields CASSPGGFSYEQYF.

The sample holds a few counts of this clone. The chain employs TRBV15 and TRBJ1-6; D is unclear. This CDR3 has 16 residues. The V end lost 3 bases, the J end lost 10 bases, and 19 bases lay between the germline ends. Germline V gene sequence: CDR1 LNHNV, CDR2 YYDKDF (reference sequence). In nucleotides, the CDR3 is TGTGCCACCAGCAGTAGCCGGGAGACGGTTTACTCACCCCTCCACTTT. Protein: CATSSSRETVYSPLHF.

This chain joins TRBV7-3 and TRBJ2-2, with D possibly TRBD1 on 6 matching bases. Germline CDR1 SGHTA, CDR2 FQGTGA. The CDR3 has 13 amino acids. Trimming removed 5 bases at V and 7 bases at J, with 11 bases between. As DNA, the CDR3 is TGTGCCAGCAGCCAAACAGGGCACGGGGAGCTGTTTTTT. Translation gives CASSQTGHGELFF.

The genes are TRBV6-5 and TRBJ2-5, with 7 bases aligning to TRBD2. Germline assignment: CDR1 MNHEY and CDR2 SVGAGI. V trimming: 6 bases; J trimming: 1 base; junction bases outside the gene matches: 8. CDR3 length: 15 amino acids. CDR3 DNA: TGTGCCAGCAGGAGACGGCGGGGGACCCAAGAGACCCAGTACTTC. This sequence encodes CASRRRRGTQETQYF.

The chain is built from TRBV6-6 and TRBJ2-7; 8 bases line up with TRBD1. V dropped 6 bases and J dropped 6; count of bases not matched to a gene: 7. The CDR3 spans 13 residues. Germline values: CDR1 MNHNY, CDR2 SVGAGI (reference sequence). The CDR3 here is CASSDRGQLEQYF. CDR3 DNA sequence: TGTGCCAGCAGCGACAGGGGACAACTCGAGCAGTACTTC.

The rearrangement links TRBV5-1 to TRBJ2-3; 11 bases line up with TRBD2. This CDR3 contains 16 residues. V trimming: 0 bases; J trimming: 3 bases; junction bases outside the gene matches: 3. Germline V gives CDR1 SGHRS, CDR2 YFSETQ. The CDR3 loop reads CASSLGLAGRTDTQYF. Written as DNA, the CDR3 is TGCGCCAGCAGCTTGGGACTAGCGGGGAGGACAGATACGCAGTATTTT.

V and J are TRBV5-1 and TRBJ2-5, with a tentative D call TRBD2 (6 bases). The CDR3 is 14 residues long. The ends were cut back, 3 bases at V and 1 base at J, with 10 bases in the middle. The V gene's germline CDR1 is SGHRS and CDR2 YFSETQ. CDR3 nucleotide sequence: TGCGCCAGCAGCTCGAACGGGGGCCAAGAGACCCAGTACTTC. Its translation: CASSSNGGQETQYF.

The chain is built from TRBV7-2 and TRBJ1-2; D gene uncertain. Trimming took off 2 bases at V and 6 bases at J, with 10 bases between the two ends. The CDR3 is 13 amino acids. The germline V gene has CDR1 SGHTA and CDR2 FQGNSA. The CDR3, as DNA: TGTGCCAGCAGCTTAACTGGCGGGGATGGCTACACCTTC. Residues: CASSLTGGDGYTF. Full variable domain (rest looked up from reference TRBV7-2 and TRBJ1-2): GAGVSQSPSNKVTEKGKDVELRCDPISGHTALYWYRQSLGQGLEFLIYFQGNSAPDKSGLPSDRFSAERTGGSVSTLTIQRTQQEDSAVYLCASSLTGGDGYTFGSGTRLTVV.

This clone was detected only once. This chain links TRBV23-1 with TRBJ2-5; 7 positions match TRBD2. TRBV23-1 is given ORF status, its function remaining uncertain. The V gene end was trimmed by 0 bases and the J gene end by 4 bases; junction bases not matched to a gene: 11. This CDR3 has 17 amino acids. The CDR3, as DNA: TGCGCCAGCAGTCAATCGGGGGGGGAACTGTATTCAGAGACCCAGTACTTC. Amino acids: CASSQSGGELYSETQYF.

The gene calls are TRBV2 and TRBJ2-5; D might be TRBD1 (7 bases). Trimming pared 8 bases from V and 7 bases from J, leaving 17 bases between. Germline CDR1 reads SNHLY; CDR2 reads FYNNEI. The CDR3 has 13 residues. The CDR3 DNA follows: TGTGCCAGCGGGTCAGGGGGGATAGGGACCCAGTACTTC. Translating gives CASGSGGIGTQYF.

The V gene is TRBV7-2, the J gene TRBJ2-2; D ambiguous. The germline V gene encodes CDR1 SGHTA and CDR2 FQGNSA. The CDR3 spans 16 residues. Trimming took off 5 bases at V and 4 bases at J, with 17 bases between the two ends. The CDR3 is CASSPPRIGSTGELFF. The CDR3, as DNA: TGTGCCAGCAGCCCACCACGAATCGGTTCCACCGGGGAGCTGTTTTTT.

This chain links TRBV5-1 with TRBJ2-3, with 7 bases that match TRBD1. The V gene end was trimmed by 4 bases and the J gene end by 5 bases; junction bases not matched to a gene: 10. The CDR3 is 15 amino acids. Germline CDR1 reads SGHRS; CDR2 reads YFSETQ. Written as DNA, the CDR3 is TGCGCCAGCAGCCATCGGACAGGCTCGGGAGATACGCAGTATTTT. Translated, it gives CASSHRTGSGDTQYF.

The chain uses TRBV6-6 and TRBJ1-4; D may be TRBD1 (6 bases). The germline V gene encodes CDR1 MNHNY and CDR2 SVGAGI (reference sequence). Trimming removed 8 bases at V and 5 bases at J, with 18 bases between. This CDR3 comprises 15 residues. This CDR3 reads CASQDGGQTNEKLFF. The CDR3 nucleotides read TGTGCCAGCCAGGACGGCGGACAGACCAATGAAAAACTGTTTTTT.

The CDR3: CASSDFGGELFF. The CDR3 coding sequence is TGTGCCAGCAGTGACTTCGGGGGGGAGCTGTTTTTT. The chain recombines TRBV6-4 with TRBJ2-2; D not resolved. This CDR3 is built from 12 residues. Trimming shortened V by 1 base and J by 8 bases, and 5 bases separated the two germline ends. CDR1 and CDR2 (germline): MRHNA, SNTAGT.

The chain combines TRBV6-5 with TRBJ1-1; no clear D. The CDR3 sequence is 12 residues long. Trimming cost V 6 bases and J 4 bases, with 9 bases left between them. Germline CDR1 and CDR2: MNHEY and SVGAGI. The CDR3 region is CASSREGTEAFF. DNA for the CDR3: TGTGCCAGCAGCCGGGAGGGCACTGAAGCTTTCTTT.